The clone carrying this T cell receptor beta chain was found a few times. As yet, its antigen is unknown. The data were obtained in a study of beta chain features in type 1 diabetes. Study-level background: Similarity in age, gender and cell yields was seen between patients and healthy donors.

The whole isolated RNA underwent reverse transcription, so sequencing captured expressed TCRB transcripts. Libraries were prepared by immunoSEQ multiplex PCR; TCRdb keeps only in-frame clonotypes and omits some of them. Among 150,000 or so clones listed, just over 9% were seen once. J was trimmed by 0 bases and V by 3 bases; bases with no gene match: 8. CDR1 KGHSH and CDR2 LQKENI come from the germline V gene. This CDR3 has 16 residues. Study-wide points: Type 1 diabetes patients had moderately but significantly shorter TCRB CDR3s in all four CD4+ subsets. VDJ junctions from type 1 diabetes patients carried fewer insertions and larger deletions. Cells that show high TCR expression could be over-represented by cDNA sequencing.

This TCR came from a young man in good health. This rearrangement joins TRBV18 to TRBJ2-7, with TRBD1 matching 7 bases. Sequenced: central memory CD4+ T cells from blood. The CDR3 coding sequence is TGTGCCAGCTCACCCCAGGGGGTGGGCAACTCCTACGAGCAGTACTTC. The encoded protein is CASSPQGVGNSYEQYF.